This T cell receptor beta chain was obtained from a study of tumor-infiltrating lymphocytes in primary liver carcinoma. Study conclusions and caveats: For tumor-adjacent and tumor-blood pairs, overlap was less than that seen for tumor region pairs.

TCR beta cDNA was prepared out of approximately 500 ng total RNA by means of a constant-region primer. It was through three nested multiplex PCR rounds of slightly modified ARM-PCR that TCR beta libraries arose. Running 10 cycles apiece, the first two PCR rounds relied on TRBV1-TRBV30 forward primers together with a C-beta reverse primer. TCRdb used MiXCR to reprocess the multiplex PCR reads, holding one entry per CDR3 protein. The top ten hold around a sixth of the sample, which has roughly 200,000 distinct CDR3 sequences, just under 85% seen once. Germline CDR1 and CDR2: GTSNPN and SVGIG (reference sequence). The CDR3 has 13 residues. It was from about 19-30 mg of unsorted bulk tissue that RNA and DNA were co-extracted. Tumor samples were assessed, and every one had over 90% viable tumor cells. On this clonotype itself: What it binds is not known. One junction end does not reproduce the germline sequence, and a read error may be involved.

The chain recombines TRBV30 with TRBJ2-7; either TRBD1 or TRBD2 may fit D (5 bases each). The specimen sequenced was tumor tissue from primary liver carcinoma. The source is a man aged 40-50 years with primary liver carcinoma and hepatitis B virus infection. The CDR3: CALSGGRAYERYF. The CDR3 DNA follows: TGTGCCTTGAGTGGAGGCAGGGCCTACGAGCGGTACTTC.